One sample yielded the 18 T cell receptor beta chains listed below, sequenced in a study of CD8+ T cells in alopecia areata. Following extraction, RNA underwent reverse transcription to cDNA, which served as the sequencing template. Assay used: immunoSEQ multiplex PCR; TCRdb lists only in-frame clones, some missing. The sample has about 200,000 clones; 60% are singletons. Indicated treatment: oral pan-JAK inhibitor, 5-10 mg twice daily. Specimen: CD4+ T cells sorted from blood, collected at week 4, from a patient treated with tofacitinib. The receptors stem from a human donor with alopecia areata.

The rearrangement joins TRBV7-9 to TRBJ2-2, with D possibly being TRBD1 (6 bases). V was trimmed by 2 bases and J by 4 bases, leaving 17 bases between them. The CDR3 consists of 17 residues. Per germline, CDR1 SEHNR and CDR2 FQNEAQ (reference sequence). The CDR3 coding sequence is TGTGCCAGCAGCTTAATGTACAGGGTGATACCCACCGGGGAGCTGTTTTTT. It yields the protein CASSLMYRVIPTGELFF.

This chain links TRBV30 with TRBJ1-1; TRBD1 might be the D (6 bases). The germline gives CDR1 GTSNPN, CDR2 SVGIG (reference sequence). Trimming stripped 5 bases from V and 6 bases from J, with 19 bases between. The length of the CDR3 is 14 residues. Here the CDR3 DNA reads TGTGCCTGGTATCACAGGGACCGAGGTTCTGAAGCTTTCTTT. Translating gives CAWYHRDRGSEAFF.

The chain employs TRBV10-3 and TRBJ2-5; 13 bases line up with TRBD2. Germline V gene sequence: CDR1 ENHRY, CDR2 SYGVKD. Trimming removed 5 bases from V and 5 bases from J; junction bases left unmatched: 5. The CDR3 is 15 residues long. The CDR3 loop reads CAISTGTSGDETQYF. The CDR3, as DNA: TGTGCCATCAGTACCGGGACTAGCGGGGATGAGACCCAGTACTTC.

This clone was recorded a few times. The chain links TRBV14 to TRBJ2-7; the match to TRBD2 covers 8 bases. The junction had 11 bases not matched to a gene; V was cut back by 4 bases and J by 3 bases. This CDR3 region has 16 residues. Germline assignment: CDR1 SGHDN and CDR2 FVKESK. CDR3 nucleotides: TGTGCCAGCAGCCCGCCAGCGGGGGCCCCATACTACGAGCAGTACTTC. Translating gives CASSPPAGAPYYEQYF.

The J gene is TRBJ2-3, the V gene TRBV25-1, with a weak D call TRBD2 (6 bases). The CDR3 sequence is 17 residues long. Germline CDR1 MGHDK, CDR2 SYGVNS. Trimming removed 3 bases from V and 1 base from J, with 17 bases in between. DNA of the CDR3: TGTGCCAGCAGTGAGTCCATGGGGAGGACGGGCACAGATACGCAGTATTTT. It yields the protein CASSESMGRTGTDTQYF.

The rearrangement links TRBV7-2 to TRBJ1-1, with TRBD1 matching 7 bases. The ends lost 5 bases at V and 4 bases at J; junction bases unmatched: 7. Germline values: CDR1 SGHTA, CDR2 FQGNSA. The CDR3 totals 14 residues. The CDR3 spells CASSPRQGGTEAFF. As DNA, the CDR3 is TGTGCCAGCAGCCCAAGACAGGGCGGCACTGAAGCTTTCTTT.

This clone occurred a few times. The chain has TRBV30 and TRBJ1-1, with D hard to call. Germline V gene data show CDR1 as GTSNPN and CDR2 as SVGIG (reference sequence). V gave up 4 bases and J gave up 1 base, with 13 bases separating them. The CDR3 is 14 residues long. The chain's CDR3 is CAWKPRLSNTEAFF. For the CDR3, the DNA is TGTGCCTGGAAGCCGCGGTTGTCGAACACTGAAGCTTTCTTT.

As DNA, the CDR3 is TGTGCCAGCAGCTTAGCACCGAGCTCTGGGGCCAACGTCCTGACTTTC. It yields the protein CASSLAPSSGANVLTF. This chain links TRBV7-8 with TRBJ2-6; no clear D. This CDR3 spans 16 amino acids. The ends were cut back, 0 bases at V and 0 bases at J, with 6 bases in the middle. The germline V gene has CDR1 SGHVS and CDR2 FQNEAQ.

A remark on this clone: One end of the junction varies from germline; a read error may be responsible. This chain joins TRBV29-1 and TRBJ1-4; TRBD1 is a possible D gene (6 bases). The germline V gene encodes CDR1 SQVTM and CDR2 ANQGSEA. The CDR3 length is 13 residues. The CDR3 nucleotides are TGCAGCGTTCCGGACAGTTTTAATGAGAAACTGTTTTTT. Its translation is CSVPDSFNEKLFF.

This clone was counted once. The V and J genes are TRBV5-1 and TRBJ1-3; unclear D gene. The germline V gene encodes CDR1 SGHRS and CDR2 YFSETQ. V was cut by 0 bases and J by 1 base, with 5 bases left in between. This CDR3 spans 14 amino acids. This CDR3 reads CASSLDESGNTIYF. The CDR3 DNA follows: TGCGCCAGCAGCTTGGATGAGTCTGGAAACACCATATATTTT.

The rearrangement uses TRBV7-2 and TRBJ1-5; the D gene is possibly TRBD1 (6 bases). The germline gives CDR1 SGHTA, CDR2 FQGNSA. The CDR3 is made up of 14 amino acids. V lost 3 bases and J lost 6, with 12 bases in between. Here the CDR3 DNA reads TGTGCCAGCAGCTTCGGGGGGGCTGGTCAGCCCCAGCATTTT. It yields the protein CASSFGGAGQPQHF.

This chain links TRBV25-1 with TRBJ2-3; perhaps D is TRBD1 or TRBD2 (5 bases each). Trimming took 6 bases from V and 1 from J, leaving 17 bases between them. The CDR3 is 16 residues long. Per germline, CDR1 MGHDK and CDR2 SYGVNS. The CDR3 DNA sequence: TGTGCCAGCAGGTTGTCAGTCAGAGGGGGCACAGATACGCAGTATTTT. It yields the protein CASRLSVRGGTDTQYF.

The chain carries TRBV7-2 and TRBJ2-3; the match to TRBD2 covers 9 bases. The CDR3 consists of 16 residues. V lost 5 bases, J lost 1 base, and 7 bases stayed unmatched. CDR1 is SGHTA and CDR2 is FQGNSA in the germline V gene. CDR3 protein: CASSPGSGGRTDTQYF. Here the CDR3 DNA reads TGTGCCAGCAGCCCGGGGAGCGGGGGGCGCACAGATACGCAGTATTTT. The entire variable domain, with the rest obtained from reference TRBV7-2 and TRBJ2-3, is as follows: GAGVSQSPSNKVTEKGKDVELRCDPISGHTALYWYRQSLGQGLEFLIYFQGNSAPDKSGLPSDRFSAERTGGSVSTLTIQRTQQEDSAVYLCASSPGSGGRTDTQYFGPGTRLTVL.

The rearrangement links TRBV2 to TRBJ2-3; 10 nucleotides agree with TRBD2. This CDR3 contains 12 residues. Germline V gene sequence: CDR1 SNHLY, CDR2 FYNNEI. With 7 bases clipped from V and 6 bases from J, the junction kept 1 base outside the gene matches. CDR3 nucleotides: TGTGCCAGCACGACTAGCGGGGATACGCAGTATTTT. Translating gives CASTTSGDTQYF. Drawing the rest from reference TRBV2 and TRBJ2-3, the complete variable domain is EPEVTQTPSHQVTQMGQEVILRCVPISNHLYFYWYRQILGQKVEFLVSFYNNEISEKSEIFDDQFSVERPDGSNFTLKIRSTKLEDSAMYFCASTTSGDTQYFGPGTRLTVL.

In its sample, this clone was seen a few times. This chain joins TRBV29-1 and TRBJ2-3, with a weak D call TRBD1 (6 bases). Germline V gene data show CDR1 as SQVTM and CDR2 as ANQGSEA. The CDR3 runs to 13 residues. V shed 2 bases and J shed 1 base, with 7 bases lying between them. CDR3 protein: CSVEYRGTDTQYF. CDR3 nucleotides: TGCAGCGTTGAATACAGGGGCACAGATACGCAGTATTTT.

The gene calls are TRBV18 and TRBJ2-4; tentative D call: TRBD2 (5 bases). V was cut by 3 bases and J by 0 bases, with 9 bases left in between. The CDR3 covers 15 residues. CDR1 and CDR2 from the germline V gene are KGHSH and LQKENI. The DNA of the CDR3 is TGTGCCAGCTCACCTGCGGGCCGAGCCAAAAACATTCAGTACTTC. Protein sequence: CASSPAGRAKNIQYF.

The chain is built from TRBV29-1 and TRBJ2-5; no clear D. In germline, CDR1 is SQVTM, CDR2 ANQGSEA. The CDR3 totals 11 residues. Trimming stripped 4 bases from V and 5 bases from J, with 8 bases between. CDR3 in amino acids: CSVAPEETQYF. The CDR3 DNA sequence: TGCAGCGTTGCCCCTGAGGAGACCCAGTACTTC.

V gene TRBV30 combines with J gene TRBJ1-3; D not resolved. Per the germline V gene, CDR1 is GTSNPN and CDR2 is SVGIG (reference sequence). The CDR3 is made up of 13 amino acids. Trimming pared 5 bases from V and 0 bases from J, leaving 8 bases between. CDR3 residues: CAWAFSSGNTIYF. DNA of the CDR3: TGTGCCTGGGCGTTTAGCTCTGGAAACACCATATATTTT.